This TCR beta chain was found in a study of molecular identifiers for immune sequencing clone quantification. TCRdb used MiXCR to reprocess the PCR reads, holding one entry per CDR3 protein. The table includes roughly 300,000 distinct CDR3 sequences, roughly a quarter detected once. This CDR3 is built from 15 residues. V lost 6 bases to trimming and J lost 7 bases; unmatched junction nucleotides: 9. Germline V gene lookup returns CDR1 SQVTM and CDR2 ANQGSEA. This clonotype was detected ten times or more. This clonotype was sampled from a human donor in good health. Some libraries in this study had Jurkat cell RNA spiked in. The chain links TRBV29-1 to TRBJ2-1; 13 bases align to TRBD2. Sequenced sample: naive CD8+ T cells from blood, with Jurkat cell RNA spiked in. As to subset: FACS-sorted CD8+CD4-CCR7+CD45RA+ naive T cells. CDR3 region: CSVKGLAGYSNEQFF. The CDR3 nucleotides are TGCAGCGTGAAGGGACTAGCGGGATATAGTAATGAGCAGTTCTTC.